The TCR beta chain under discussion was sequenced for a study of cytomegalovirus exposure and HLA in healthy donors. V shed 3 bases and J shed 2 bases, with 13 bases lying between them. CDR3 length: 15 residues. Germline-derived CDR1 and CDR2 are SGHDN and FVKESK. Use of 60 Vbeta and 13 Jbeta primers characterized the PCR. The table came from immunoSEQ multiplex PCR; TCRdb's copy has only in-frame clones and leaves some out. The data show about 95,000 clones, less than 80% seen once. The receptor was derived from a woman aged 40-49 years in good health and CMV-seropositive. This chain links TRBV14 with TRBJ2-5; TRBD1 is a possible D gene (5 bases). The specimen was PBMCs. DNA for the CDR3: TGTGCCAGCAGCCACCTTCAAGGGGCACAAGAGACCCAGTACTTC. It codes for CASSHLQGAQETQYF.